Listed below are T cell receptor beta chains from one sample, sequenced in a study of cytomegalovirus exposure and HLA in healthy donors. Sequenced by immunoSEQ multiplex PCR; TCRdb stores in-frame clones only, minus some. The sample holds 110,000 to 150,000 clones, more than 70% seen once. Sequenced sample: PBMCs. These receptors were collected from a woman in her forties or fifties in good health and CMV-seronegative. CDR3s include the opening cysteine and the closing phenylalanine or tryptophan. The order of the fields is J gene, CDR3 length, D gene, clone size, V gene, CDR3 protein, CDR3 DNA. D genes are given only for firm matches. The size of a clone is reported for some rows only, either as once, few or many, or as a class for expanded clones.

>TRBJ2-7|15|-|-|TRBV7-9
CASSLGGAGAHEQYF
TGTGCCAGCAGCTTAGGTGGGGCAGGGGCCCACGAGCAGTACTTC
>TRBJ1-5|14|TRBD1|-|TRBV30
CAWSTTGGWQPQHF
TGTGCCTGGAGTACCACAGGGGGATGGCAGCCCCAGCATTTT
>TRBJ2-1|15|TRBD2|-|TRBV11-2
CASSLGAGGQYEQFF
TGTGCCAGCAGCTTGGGGGCGGGGGGGCAGTATGAGCAGTTCTTC
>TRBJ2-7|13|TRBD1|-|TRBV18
CASSPTGPYEQYF
TGTGCCAGCTCACCGACAGGGCCCTACGAGCAGTACTTC
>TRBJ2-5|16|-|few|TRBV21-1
CASSAMTSGVQETQYF
TGTGCCAGCAGCGCTATGACTAGCGGGGTCCAAGAGACCCAGTACTTC
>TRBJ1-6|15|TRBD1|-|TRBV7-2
CASSLTGQGSSPLHF
TGTGCCAGCAGCTTAACCGGACAGGGGAGTTCACCCCTCCACTTT
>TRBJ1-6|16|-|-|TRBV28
CASSHSGEISDSPLHF
TGTGCCAGCAGTCATTCGGGTGAAATAAGTGATTCACCCCTCCACTTT
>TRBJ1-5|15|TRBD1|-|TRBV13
CASSLGSGGFQPQHF
TGTGCCAGCAGCTTAGGATCAGGGGGCTTTCAGCCCCAGCATTTT
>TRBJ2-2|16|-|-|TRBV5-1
CASSLRWGQNTGELFF
TGCGCCAGCAGCCTCCGTTGGGGACAAAACACCGGGGAGCTGTTTTTT
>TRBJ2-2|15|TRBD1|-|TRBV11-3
CASSLGQGGAGELFF
TGTGCCAGCAGCTTAGGACAGGGGGGAGCCGGGGAGCTGTTTTTT
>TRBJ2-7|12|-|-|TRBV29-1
CSVEDSNYEQYF
TGCAGCGTTGAAGATTCCAATTACGAGCAGTACTTC
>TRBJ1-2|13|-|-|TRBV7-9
CASSLAGQGGYTF
TGTGCCAGCAGCTTAGCCGGGCAGGGTGGCTACACCTTC
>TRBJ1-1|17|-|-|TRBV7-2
CASSLVVGGGAVTEAFF
TGTGCCAGCAGCTTAGTAGTTGGGGGGGGCGCGGTCACTGAAGCTTTCTTT
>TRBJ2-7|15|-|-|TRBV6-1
CASSHKEAAAFGQYF
TGTGCCAGCAGTCATAAAGAGGCTGCTGCGTTTGGGCAGTACTTC
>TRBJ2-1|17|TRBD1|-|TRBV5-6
CASSLARDRGMRNEQFF
TGTGCCAGCAGCTTGGCCCGGGACAGGGGCATGAGGAATGAGCAGTTCTTC
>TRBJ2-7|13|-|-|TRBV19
CASSIDGDYEQYF
TGTGCCAGTAGTATCGACGGAGACTACGAGCAGTACTTC
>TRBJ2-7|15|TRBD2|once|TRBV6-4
CARPGLAGTDYEQYF
TGTGCCAGGCCGGGACTAGCGGGGACCGATTACGAGCAGTACTTC
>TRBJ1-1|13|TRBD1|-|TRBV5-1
CASSRDREGLAFF
TGCGCCAGCAGCCGGGACAGGGAAGGGCTAGCTTTCTTT
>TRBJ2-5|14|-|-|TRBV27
CASRHRVYQETQYF
TGTGCCAGCCGTCACAGGGTGTACCAAGAGACCCAGTACTTC